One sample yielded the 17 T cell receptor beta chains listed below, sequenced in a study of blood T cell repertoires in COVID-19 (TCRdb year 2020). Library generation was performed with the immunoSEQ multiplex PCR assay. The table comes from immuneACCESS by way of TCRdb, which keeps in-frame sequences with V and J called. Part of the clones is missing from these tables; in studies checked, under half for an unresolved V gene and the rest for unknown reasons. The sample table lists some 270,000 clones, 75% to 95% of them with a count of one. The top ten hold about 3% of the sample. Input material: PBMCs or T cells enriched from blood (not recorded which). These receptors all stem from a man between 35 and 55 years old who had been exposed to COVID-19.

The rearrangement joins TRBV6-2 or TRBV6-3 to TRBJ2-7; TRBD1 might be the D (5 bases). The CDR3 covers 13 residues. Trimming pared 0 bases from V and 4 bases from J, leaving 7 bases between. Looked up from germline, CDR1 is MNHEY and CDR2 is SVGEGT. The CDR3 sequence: CASSYSAGYEQYF. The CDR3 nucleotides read TGTGCCAGCAGTTACTCGGCAGGGTACGAGCAGTACTTC.

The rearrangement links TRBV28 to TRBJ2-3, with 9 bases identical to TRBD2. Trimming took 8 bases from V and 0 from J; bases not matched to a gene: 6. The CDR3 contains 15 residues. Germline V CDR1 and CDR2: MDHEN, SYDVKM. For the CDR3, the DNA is TGTGCCAGCTCGCCCGGACTAGCGAGCACAGATACGCAGTATTTT. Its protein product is CASSPGLASTDTQYF. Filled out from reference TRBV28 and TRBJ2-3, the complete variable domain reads DVKVTQSSRYLVKRTGEKVFLECVQDMDHENMFWYRQDPGLGLRLIYFSYDVKMKEKGDIPEGYSVSREKKERFSLILESASTNQTSMYLCASSPGLASTDTQYFGPGTRLTVL.

The CDR3 region has the DNA TGTGCCAGCAGTGCATTAGCGGGCCCCAACCGGCAGTACTTC. It yields the protein CASSALAGPNRQYF. V is TRBV2 and J is TRBJ2-7; 7 positions match TRBD2. The CDR3 is 14 amino acids. In germline, CDR1 is SNHLY, CDR2 FYNNEI. V lost 4 bases and J lost 9; bases outside the gene matches: 12.

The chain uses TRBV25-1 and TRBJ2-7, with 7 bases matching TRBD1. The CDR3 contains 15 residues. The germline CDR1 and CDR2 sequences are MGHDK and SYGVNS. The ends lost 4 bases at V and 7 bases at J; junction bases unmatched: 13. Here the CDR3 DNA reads TGTGCCAGCAGTGGAAGACTTGGGACAGCCGGTGAGCAGTACTTC. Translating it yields CASSGRLGTAGEQYF.

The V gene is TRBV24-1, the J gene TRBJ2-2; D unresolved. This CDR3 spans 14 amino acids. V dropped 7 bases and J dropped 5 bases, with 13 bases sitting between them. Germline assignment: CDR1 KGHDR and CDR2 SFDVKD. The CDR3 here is CATSEQLSTGELFF. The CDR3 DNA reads TGTGCCACCAGCGAACAGCTTTCAACCGGGGAGCTGTTTTTT.

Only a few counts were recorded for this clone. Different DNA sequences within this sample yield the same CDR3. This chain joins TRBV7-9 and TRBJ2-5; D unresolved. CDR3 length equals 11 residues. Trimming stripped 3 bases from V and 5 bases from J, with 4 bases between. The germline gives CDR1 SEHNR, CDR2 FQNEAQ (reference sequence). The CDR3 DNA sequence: TGTGCCAGCAGCTTCGGTGAGACCCAGTACTTC. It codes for CASSFGETQYF.

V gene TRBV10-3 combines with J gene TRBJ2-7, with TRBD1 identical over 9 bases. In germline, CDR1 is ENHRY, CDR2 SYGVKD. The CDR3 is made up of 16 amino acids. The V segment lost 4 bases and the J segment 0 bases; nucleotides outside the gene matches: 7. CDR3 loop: CAISAGTGKSSYEQYF. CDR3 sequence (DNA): TGTGCCATCAGTGCCGGGACAGGGAAGAGCTCCTACGAGCAGTACTTC.

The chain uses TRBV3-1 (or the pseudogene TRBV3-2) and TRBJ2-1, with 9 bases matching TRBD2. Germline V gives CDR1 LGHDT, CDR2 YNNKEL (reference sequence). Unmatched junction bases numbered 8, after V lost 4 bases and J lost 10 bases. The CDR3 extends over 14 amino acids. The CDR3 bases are TGTGCCAGCAGCCGTGCGGGAGGGCCTTTGGAGCAGTTCTTC. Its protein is CASSRAGGPLEQFF.

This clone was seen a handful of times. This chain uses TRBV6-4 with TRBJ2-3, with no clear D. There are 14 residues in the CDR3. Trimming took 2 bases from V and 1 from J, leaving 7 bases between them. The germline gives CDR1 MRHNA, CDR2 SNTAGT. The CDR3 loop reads CASSDVGGTDTQYF. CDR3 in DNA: TGTGCCAGCAGTGACGTGGGCGGCACAGATACGCAGTATTTT.

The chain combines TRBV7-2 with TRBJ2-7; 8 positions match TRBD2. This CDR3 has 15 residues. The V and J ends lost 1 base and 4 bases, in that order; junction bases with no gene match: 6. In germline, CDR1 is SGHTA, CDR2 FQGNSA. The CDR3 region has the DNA TGTGCCAGCAGCTTAGACAGCGGGGGAACATACGAGCAGTACTTC. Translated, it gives CASSLDSGGTYEQYF.

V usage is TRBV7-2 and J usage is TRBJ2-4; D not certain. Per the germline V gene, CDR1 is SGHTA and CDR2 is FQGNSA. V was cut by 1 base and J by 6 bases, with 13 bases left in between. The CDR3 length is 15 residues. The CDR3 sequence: CASSLEETSPNIQYF. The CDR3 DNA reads TGTGCCAGCAGCTTAGAGGAGACCAGCCCAAACATTCAGTACTTC.

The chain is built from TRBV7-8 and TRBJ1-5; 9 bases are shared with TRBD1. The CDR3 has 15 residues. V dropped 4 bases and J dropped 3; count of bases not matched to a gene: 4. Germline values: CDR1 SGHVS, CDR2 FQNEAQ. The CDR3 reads CASSWGQGLNQPQHF. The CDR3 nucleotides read TGTGCCAGCAGCTGGGGACAGGGACTCAATCAGCCCCAGCATTTT.

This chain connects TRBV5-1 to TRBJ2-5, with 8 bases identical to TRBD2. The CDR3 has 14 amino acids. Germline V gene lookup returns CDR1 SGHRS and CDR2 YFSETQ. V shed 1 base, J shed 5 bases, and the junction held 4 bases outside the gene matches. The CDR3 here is CASSLRGGPETQYF. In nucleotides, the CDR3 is TGCGCCAGCAGCTTGCGGGGGGGCCCCGAGACCCAGTACTTC.

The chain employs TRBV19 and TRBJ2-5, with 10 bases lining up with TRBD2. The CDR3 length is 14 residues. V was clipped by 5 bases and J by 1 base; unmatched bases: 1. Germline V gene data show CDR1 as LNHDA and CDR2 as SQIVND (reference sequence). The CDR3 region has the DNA TGTGCCAGTAGTGTAGCGGGAGGCCAAGAGACCCAGTACTTC. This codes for CASSVAGGQETQYF.

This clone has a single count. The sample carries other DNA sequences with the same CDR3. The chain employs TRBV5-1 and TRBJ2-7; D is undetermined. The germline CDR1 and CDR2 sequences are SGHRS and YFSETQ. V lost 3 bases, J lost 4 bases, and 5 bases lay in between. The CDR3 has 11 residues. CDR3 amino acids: CASSSNYEQYF. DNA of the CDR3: TGCGCCAGCAGCTCAAATTACGAGCAGTACTTC.

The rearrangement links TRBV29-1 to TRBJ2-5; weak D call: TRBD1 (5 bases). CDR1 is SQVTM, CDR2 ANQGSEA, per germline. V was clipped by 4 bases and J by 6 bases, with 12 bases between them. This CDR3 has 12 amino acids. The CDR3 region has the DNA TGCAGCGTTGTTCAAGGGGTACAGACCCAGTACTTC. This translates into CSVVQGVQTQYF.

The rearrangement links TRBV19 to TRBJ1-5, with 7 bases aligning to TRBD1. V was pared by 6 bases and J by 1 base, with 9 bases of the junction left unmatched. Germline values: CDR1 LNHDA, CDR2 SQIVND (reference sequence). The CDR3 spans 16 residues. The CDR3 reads CASSRNPGQSNQPQHF. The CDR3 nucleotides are TGTGCCAGTAGCCGCAACCCGGGACAGAGCAATCAGCCCCAGCATTTT.